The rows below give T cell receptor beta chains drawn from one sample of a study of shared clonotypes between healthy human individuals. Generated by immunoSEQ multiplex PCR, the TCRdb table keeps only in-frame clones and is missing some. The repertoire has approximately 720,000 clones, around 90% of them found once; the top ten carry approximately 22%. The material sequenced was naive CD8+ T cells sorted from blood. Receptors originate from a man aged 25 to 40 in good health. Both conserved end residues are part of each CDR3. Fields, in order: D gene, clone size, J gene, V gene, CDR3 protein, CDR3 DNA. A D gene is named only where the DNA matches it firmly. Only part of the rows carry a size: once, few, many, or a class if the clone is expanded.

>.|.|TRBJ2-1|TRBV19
CASSIPRDAPWDEQFF
TGTGCCAGTAGTATCCCCCGGGACGCCCCCTGGGATGAGCAGTTCTTC
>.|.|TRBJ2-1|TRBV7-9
CASSLSLAVGGNEQFF
TGTGCCAGCAGCTTAAGTCTAGCTGTTGGGGGGAATGAGCAGTTCTTC
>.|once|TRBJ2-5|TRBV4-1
CASSQDPSTETQYF
TGCGCCAGCAGCCAAGACCCAAGTACGGAGACCCAGTACTTC
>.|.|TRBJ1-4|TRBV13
CASSLPSEKLFF
TGTGCCAGCAGCTTACCCTCTGAAAAACTGTTTTTT
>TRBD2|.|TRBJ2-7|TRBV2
CASSNQAGGPRNYEQYF
TGTGCCAGCAGTAATCAAGCGGGAGGACCACGCAACTACGAGCAGTACTTC
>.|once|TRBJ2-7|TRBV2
CASIRSGYEQYF
TGTGCCAGCATTAGGTCCGGCTACGAGCAGTATTTC
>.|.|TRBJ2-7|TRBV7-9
CASSLVPDEQYF
TGTGCCAGCAGCTTAGTTCCCGACGAGCAGTACTTC
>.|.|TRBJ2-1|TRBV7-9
CASSIPGLYNEQFF
TGTGCCAGCAGCATACCGGGACTGTACAATGAGCAGTTCTTC
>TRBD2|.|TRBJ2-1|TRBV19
CASASGRSYNEQFF
TGTGCCAGTGCTAGCGGGAGGTCCTACAATGAGCAGTTCTTC
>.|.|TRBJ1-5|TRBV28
CASETVSGNQPQHF
TGTGCCAGCGAAACAGTTTCTGGGAATCAGCCCCAGCATTTT
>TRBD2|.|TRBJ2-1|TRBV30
CALTGGGPWRSEQFF
TGTGCCTTGACGGGGGGAGGGCCCTGGAGGAGTGAGCAGTTCTTC